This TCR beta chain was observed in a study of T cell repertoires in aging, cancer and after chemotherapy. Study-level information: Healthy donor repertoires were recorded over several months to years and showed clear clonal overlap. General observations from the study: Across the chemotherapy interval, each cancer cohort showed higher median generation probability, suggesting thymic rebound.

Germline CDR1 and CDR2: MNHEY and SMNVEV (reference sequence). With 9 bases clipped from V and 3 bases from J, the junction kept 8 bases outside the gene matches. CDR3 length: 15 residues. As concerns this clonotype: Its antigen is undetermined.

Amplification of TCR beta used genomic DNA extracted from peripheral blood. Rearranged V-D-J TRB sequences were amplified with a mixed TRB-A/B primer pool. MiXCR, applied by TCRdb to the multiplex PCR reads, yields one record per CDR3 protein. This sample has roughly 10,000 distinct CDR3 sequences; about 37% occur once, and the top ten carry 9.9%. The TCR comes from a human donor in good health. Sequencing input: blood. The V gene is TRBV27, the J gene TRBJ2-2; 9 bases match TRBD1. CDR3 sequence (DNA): TGTGCCAGTGGTACGACAGGGGGGTACACCGGGGAGCTGTTTTTT. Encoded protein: CASGTTGGYTGELFF.